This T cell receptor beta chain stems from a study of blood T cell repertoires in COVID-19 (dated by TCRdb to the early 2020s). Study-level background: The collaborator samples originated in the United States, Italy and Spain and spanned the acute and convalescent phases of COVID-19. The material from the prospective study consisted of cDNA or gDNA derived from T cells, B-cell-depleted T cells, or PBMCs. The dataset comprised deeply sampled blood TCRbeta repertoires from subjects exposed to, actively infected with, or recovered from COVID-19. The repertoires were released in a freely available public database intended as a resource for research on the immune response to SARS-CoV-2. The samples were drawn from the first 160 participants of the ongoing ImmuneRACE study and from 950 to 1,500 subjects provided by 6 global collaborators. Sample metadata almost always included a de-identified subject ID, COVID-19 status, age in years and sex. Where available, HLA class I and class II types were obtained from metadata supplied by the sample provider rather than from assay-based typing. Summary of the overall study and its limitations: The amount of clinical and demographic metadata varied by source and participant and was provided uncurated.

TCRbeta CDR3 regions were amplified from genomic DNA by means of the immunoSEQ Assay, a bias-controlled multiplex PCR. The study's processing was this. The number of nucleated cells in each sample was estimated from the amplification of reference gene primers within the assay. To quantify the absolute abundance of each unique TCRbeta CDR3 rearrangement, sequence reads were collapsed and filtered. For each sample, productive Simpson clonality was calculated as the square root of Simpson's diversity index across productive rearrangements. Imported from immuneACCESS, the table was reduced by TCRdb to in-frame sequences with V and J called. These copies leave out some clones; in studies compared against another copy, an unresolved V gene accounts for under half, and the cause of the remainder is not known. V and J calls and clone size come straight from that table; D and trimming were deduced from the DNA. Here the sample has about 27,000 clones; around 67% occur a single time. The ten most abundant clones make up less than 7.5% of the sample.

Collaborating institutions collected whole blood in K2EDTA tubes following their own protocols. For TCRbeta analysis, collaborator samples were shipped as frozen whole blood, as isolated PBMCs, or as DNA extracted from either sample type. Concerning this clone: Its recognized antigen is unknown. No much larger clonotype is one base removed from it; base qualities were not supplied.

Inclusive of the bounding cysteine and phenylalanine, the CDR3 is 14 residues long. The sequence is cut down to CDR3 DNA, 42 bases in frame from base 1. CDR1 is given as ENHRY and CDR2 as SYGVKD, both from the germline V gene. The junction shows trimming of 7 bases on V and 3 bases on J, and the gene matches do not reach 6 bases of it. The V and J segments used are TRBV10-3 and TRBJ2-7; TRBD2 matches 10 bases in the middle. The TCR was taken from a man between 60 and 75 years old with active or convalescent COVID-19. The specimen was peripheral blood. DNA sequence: TGTGCCATCACGAGCGGGGGGGGACACTACGAGCAGTACTTC. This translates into CAITSGGGHYEQYF.